This T cell receptor (beta chain) was identified during a study of blood T cell repertoires in COVID-19. Study in general: From T cells, B-cell-depleted T cells, or PBMCs came the material, which was cDNA or gDNA.

While infection was still active, Seattle patients were enrolled and then followed longitudinally. Sequencing used immunoSEQ multiplex PCR; TCRdb keeps in-frame clones, though not all of them. This sample has roughly 100,000 clones, with about 90% found just once. This CDR3 has 15 amino acids. Germline V gene data show CDR1 as SGHKS and CDR2 as YYEKEE (reference sequence). J was trimmed by 2 bases and V by 4 bases; bases with no gene match: 8. This clonotype originated in a woman aged 45 to 65 with COVID-19, enrolled during active disease. The sequencing sample was made of peripheral blood. The V and J genes are TRBV5-5 and TRBJ1-2; 7 bases are a match to TRBD1. CDR3 sequence reads: CASSQFPGQNYGYTF. CDR3 DNA sequence: TGTGCCAGCAGCCAATTTCCGGGACAGAACTATGGCTACACCTTC.